This T cell receptor (beta chain) was identified in a study of Graves' ophthalmopathy and Graves' hyperthyroidism. Study-level findings and limits: Blood also held most thyroid clonotypes expanded above 0.001 frequency. The model predicted progression of ophthalmopathy with a sensitivity of about 70%, and its specificity was under 75%.

Exclusion applied to patients with other autoimmune diseases, uncontrolled infections, pregnancy or lactation. Establishment of the diagnosis relied upon clinical symptoms, serum thyroxine, TRAb, thyroid ultrasound and orbital computed tomography. Transcripts of RNA were the source for amplifying TCR beta CDR3 regions. In the first round, RT-PCR was carried out with HTBI primers, and a multiplex PCR formed the second round. Via MiXCR, TCRdb re-called the multiplex PCR reads, giving one row per CDR3 protein. Here the sample spans around 1,200,000 distinct CDR3 sequences, about 38% being singletons. In the case of this clonotype: The antigen is unknown.

The J segment lost 3 bases and the V segment lost 6 bases, leaving 4 bases of the junction unmatched. The CDR3 totals 15 residues. Germline loops: CDR1 MRHNA, CDR2 SNTAGT. The TCR was taken from an adult man with Graves' hyperthyroidism. The sample was peripheral blood or thyroid tissue (not recorded which). This chain connects TRBV6-4 to TRBJ1-5; 11 bases agree with TRBD1. The CDR3 region has the DNA TGTGCCAGCAGCGGACAGGGGGCGAACAATCAGCCCCAGCATTTT. This sequence encodes CASSGQGANNQPQHF.